This paragraph reports one TCR beta chain. What it binds is unknown. This sample was taken from a study of T cell responses to AZD1222 COVID-19 vaccine. Study-wide context: Second-dose recipients at about 4 or about 12 weeks were treated as one pooled group.

The length of the CDR3 is 12 residues. The V end lost 3 bases, the J end lost 9 bases, and 11 bases lay between the germline ends. The germline CDR1 and CDR2 sequences are MDHEN and SYDVKM. Sequencing was performed with immunoSEQ multiplex PCR; in TCRdb, only in-frame clones are kept and a portion is missing. The sample shows over 120,000 clones, 85% to 95% of them seen only once. Overall study results and limits: Regions 160-218 and 743-854 held dominance among vaccine-associated CD4 TCRs, which spanned spike. Targeting of unmutated variant regions was reportedly seen in nearly half of spike-specific TCRs. Clonal diversity was possibly underestimated, and white British individuals and females predominated among donors.

The material was peripheral blood, obtained on day 0 of AZD1222 vaccination. This chain connects TRBV28 to TRBJ1-2; D remains unclear. The TCR comes from an adult in good health. The CDR3 DNA is TGTGCCAGCAGTTTCGAGGGCAGAAGCTACACCTTC. Protein product: CASSFEGRSYTF.